Sequencing of this TCR beta chain was carried out in a study of blood T cell repertoires in COVID-19. Germline-derived CDR1 and CDR2 are SGHKS and YYEKEE (reference sequence). V gave up 1 base and J gave up 5 bases; unmatched junction bases: 2. The CDR3 totals 14 residues. Self-reported history from a screening survey and questionnaire set each donor's cohort. Either two negative PCRs, clearance, or symptom resolution qualified Cohort 3 donors as recovered. Sequencing was performed with immunoSEQ multiplex PCR; in TCRdb, only in-frame clones are kept and a portion is missing. This repertoire shows 250,000 to 300,000 clones, roughly nine tenths found once; its top ten account for about 1.7%. This clone was found once.

The chain is built from TRBV5-5 and TRBJ2-7, with 11 bases aligning to TRBD2. The clonotype was recovered from a woman aged 40 to 50 who had recovered from COVID-19. Sequenced: PBMCs or T cells enriched from blood (not recorded which). The CDR3 spells CASSLLSGGDEQYF. CDR3 DNA sequence: TGTGCCAGCAGCTTGCTTAGCGGGGGGGACGAGCAGTACTTC.